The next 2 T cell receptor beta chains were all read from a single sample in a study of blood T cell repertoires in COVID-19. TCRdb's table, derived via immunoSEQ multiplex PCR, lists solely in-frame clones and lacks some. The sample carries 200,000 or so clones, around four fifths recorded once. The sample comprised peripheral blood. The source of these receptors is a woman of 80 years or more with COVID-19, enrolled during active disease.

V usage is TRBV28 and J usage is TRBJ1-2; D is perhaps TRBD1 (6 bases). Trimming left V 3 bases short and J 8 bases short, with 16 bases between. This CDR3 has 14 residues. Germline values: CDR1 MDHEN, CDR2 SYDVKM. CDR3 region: CASSFYGQLRGYTF. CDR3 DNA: TGTGCCAGCAGTTTCTACGGACAGCTTCGGGGCTACACCTTC.

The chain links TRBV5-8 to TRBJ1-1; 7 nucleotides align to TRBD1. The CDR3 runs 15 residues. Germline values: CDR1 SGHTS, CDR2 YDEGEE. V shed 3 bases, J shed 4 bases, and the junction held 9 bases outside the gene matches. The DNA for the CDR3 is TGTGCCAGCAGCTACCGTACAGGGGTCGGCACTGAAGCTTTCTTT. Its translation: CASSYRTGVGTEAFF. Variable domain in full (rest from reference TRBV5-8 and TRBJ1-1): EAGVTQSPTHLIKTRGQQATLRCSPISGHTSVYWYQQALGLGLQFLLWYDEGEERNRGNFPPRFSGRQFPNYSSELNVNALELEDSALYLCASSYRTGVGTEAFFGQGTRLTVV.